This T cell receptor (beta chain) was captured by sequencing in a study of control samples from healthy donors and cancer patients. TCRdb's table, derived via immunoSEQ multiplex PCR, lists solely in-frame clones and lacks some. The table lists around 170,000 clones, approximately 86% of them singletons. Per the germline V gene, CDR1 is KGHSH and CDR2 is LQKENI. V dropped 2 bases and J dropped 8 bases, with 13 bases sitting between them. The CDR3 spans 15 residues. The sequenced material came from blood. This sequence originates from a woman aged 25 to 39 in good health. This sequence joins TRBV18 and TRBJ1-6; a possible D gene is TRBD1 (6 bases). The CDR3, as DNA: TGTGCCAGCTCACCAAGACAGGTCATTGATTCACCCCTCCACTTT. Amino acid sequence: CASSPRQVIDSPLHF.